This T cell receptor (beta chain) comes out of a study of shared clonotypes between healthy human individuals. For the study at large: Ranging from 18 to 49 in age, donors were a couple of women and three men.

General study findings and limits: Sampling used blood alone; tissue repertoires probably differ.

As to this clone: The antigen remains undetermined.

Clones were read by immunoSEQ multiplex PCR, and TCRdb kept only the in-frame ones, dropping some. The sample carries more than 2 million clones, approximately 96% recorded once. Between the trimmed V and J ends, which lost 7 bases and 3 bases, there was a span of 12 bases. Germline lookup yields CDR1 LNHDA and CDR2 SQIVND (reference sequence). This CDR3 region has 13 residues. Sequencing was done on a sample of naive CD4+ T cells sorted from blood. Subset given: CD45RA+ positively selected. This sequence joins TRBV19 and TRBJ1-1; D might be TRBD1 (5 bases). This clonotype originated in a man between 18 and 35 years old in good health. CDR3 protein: CASNLRDYTEAFF. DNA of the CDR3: TGTGCCAGTAACCTCAGGGATTACACTGAAGCTTTCTTT.